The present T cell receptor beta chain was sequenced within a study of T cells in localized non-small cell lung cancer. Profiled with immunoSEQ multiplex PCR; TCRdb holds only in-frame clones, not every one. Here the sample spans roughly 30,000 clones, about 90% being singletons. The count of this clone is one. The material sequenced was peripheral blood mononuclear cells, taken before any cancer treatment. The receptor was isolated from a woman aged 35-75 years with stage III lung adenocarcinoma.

The chain's CDR3 is CASSAGTGALETQYF. CDR3 coding DNA: TGTGCCAGCAGCGCCGGGACAGGGGCCTTAGAGACCCAGTACTTC. This chain uses TRBV9 with TRBJ2-5; 10 positions match TRBD1. The germline V gene has CDR1 SGDLS and CDR2 YYNGEE. The CDR3 totals 15 residues. The junction had 6 bases not matched to a gene; V was cut back by 3 bases and J by 4 bases.